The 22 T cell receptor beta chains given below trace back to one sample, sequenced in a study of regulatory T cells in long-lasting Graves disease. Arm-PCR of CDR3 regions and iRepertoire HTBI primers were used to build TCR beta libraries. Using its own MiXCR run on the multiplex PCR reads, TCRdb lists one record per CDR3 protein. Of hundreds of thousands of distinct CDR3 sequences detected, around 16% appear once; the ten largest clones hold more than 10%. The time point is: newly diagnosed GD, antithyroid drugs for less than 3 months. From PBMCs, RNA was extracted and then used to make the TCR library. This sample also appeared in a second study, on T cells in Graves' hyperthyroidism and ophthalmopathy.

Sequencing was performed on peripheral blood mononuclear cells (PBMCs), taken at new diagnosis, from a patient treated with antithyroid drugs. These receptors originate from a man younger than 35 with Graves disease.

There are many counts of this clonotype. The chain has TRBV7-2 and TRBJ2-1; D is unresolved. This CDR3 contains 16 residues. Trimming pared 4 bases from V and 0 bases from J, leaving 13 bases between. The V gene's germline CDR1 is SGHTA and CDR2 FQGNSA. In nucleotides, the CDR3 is TGTGCCAGCAGCTCCCCGCCGCCGCTCTCCTACAATGAGCAGTTCTTC. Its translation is CASSSPPPLSYNEQFF. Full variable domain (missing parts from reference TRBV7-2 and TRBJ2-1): GAGVSQSPSNKVTEKGKDVELRCDPISGHTALYWYRQSLGQGLEFLIYFQGNSAPDKSGLPSDRFSAERTGGSVSTLTIQRTQQEDSAVYLCASSSPPPLSYNEQFFGPGTRLTVL.

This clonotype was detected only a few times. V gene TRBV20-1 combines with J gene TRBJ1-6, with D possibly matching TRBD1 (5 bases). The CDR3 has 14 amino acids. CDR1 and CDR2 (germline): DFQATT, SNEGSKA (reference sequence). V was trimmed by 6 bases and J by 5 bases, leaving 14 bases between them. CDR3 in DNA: TGCAGTGCCCCCCACGGGGGGGATAATTCACCCCTCCACTTT. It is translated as CSAPHGGDNSPLHF.

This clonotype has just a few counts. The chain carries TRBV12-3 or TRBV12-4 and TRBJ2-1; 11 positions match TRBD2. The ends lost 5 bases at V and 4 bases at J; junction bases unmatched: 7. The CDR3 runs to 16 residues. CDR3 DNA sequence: TGTGCCAGCAGTGGGGAGACTAGCGGGATTTACAATGAGCAGTTCTTC. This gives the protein CASSGETSGIYNEQFF.

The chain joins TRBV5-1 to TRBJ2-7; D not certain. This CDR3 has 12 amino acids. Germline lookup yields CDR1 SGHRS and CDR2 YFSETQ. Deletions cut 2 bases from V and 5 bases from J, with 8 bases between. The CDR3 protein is CASSFGLDEQYF. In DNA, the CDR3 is TGCGCCAGCAGCTTCGGGCTCGACGAGCAGTACTTC.

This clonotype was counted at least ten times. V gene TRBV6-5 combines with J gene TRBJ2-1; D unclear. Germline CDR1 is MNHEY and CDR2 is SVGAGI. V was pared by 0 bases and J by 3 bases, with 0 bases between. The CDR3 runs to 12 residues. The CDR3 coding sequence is TGTGCCAGCAGTTACTCCTACAATGAGCAGTTCTTC. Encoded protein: CASSYSYNEQFF.

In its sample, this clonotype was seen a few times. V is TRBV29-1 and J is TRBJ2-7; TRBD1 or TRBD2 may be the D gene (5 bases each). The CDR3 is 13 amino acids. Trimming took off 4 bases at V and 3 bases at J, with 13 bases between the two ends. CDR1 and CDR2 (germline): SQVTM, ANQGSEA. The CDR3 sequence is CSVVSGLRYEQYF. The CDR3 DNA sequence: TGCAGCGTTGTCTCGGGGCTGCGCTACGAGCAGTACTTC.

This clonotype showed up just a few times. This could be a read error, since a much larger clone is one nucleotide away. CDR3 DNA sequence: TGTGCCAGCAGCGGGCCGGGGGAGACCCAGTACTTC. Translation gives CASSGPGETQYF. The chain employs TRBV5-6 and TRBJ2-5, with D perhaps TRBD2 (5 bases). The V end was cut by 4 bases, the J end by 5 bases, with 9 bases between. This CDR3 has 12 amino acids. Germline CDR1 is SGHDT and CDR2 is YYEEEE.

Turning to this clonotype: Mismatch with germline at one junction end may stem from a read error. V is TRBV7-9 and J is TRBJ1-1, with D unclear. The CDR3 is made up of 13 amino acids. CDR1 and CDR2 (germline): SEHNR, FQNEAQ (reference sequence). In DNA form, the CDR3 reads TGTGCCAGCAGCTTTGAGCTGAACGCTGAAGCTTTCTTT. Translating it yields CASSFELNAEAFF. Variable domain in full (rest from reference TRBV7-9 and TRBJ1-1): DTGVSQNPRHKITKRGQNVTFRCDPISEHNRLYWYRQTLGQGPEFLTYFQNEAQLEKSRLLSDRFSAERPKGSFSTLEIQRTEQGDSAMYLCASSFELNAEAFFGQGTRLTVV.

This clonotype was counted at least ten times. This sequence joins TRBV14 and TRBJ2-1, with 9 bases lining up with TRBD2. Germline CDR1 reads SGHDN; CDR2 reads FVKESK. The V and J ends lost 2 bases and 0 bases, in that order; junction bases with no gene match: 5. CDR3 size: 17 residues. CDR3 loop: CASSQRSGGSSYNEQFF. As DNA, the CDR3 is TGTGCCAGCAGCCAAAGAAGCGGGGGGAGCTCCTACAATGAGCAGTTCTTC. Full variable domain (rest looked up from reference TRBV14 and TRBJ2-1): EAGVTQFPSHSVIEKGQTVTLRCDPISGHDNLYWYRRVMGKEIKFLLHFVKESKQDESGMPNNRFLAERTGGTYSTLKVQPAELEDSGVYFCASSQRSGGSSYNEQFFGPGTRLTVL.

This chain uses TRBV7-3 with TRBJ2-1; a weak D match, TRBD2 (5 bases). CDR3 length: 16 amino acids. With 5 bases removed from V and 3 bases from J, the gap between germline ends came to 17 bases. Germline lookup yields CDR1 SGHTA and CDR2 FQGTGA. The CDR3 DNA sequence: TGTGCCAGCAGCCAAGGACCCCGTCGGGGCTACAATGAGCAGTTCTTC. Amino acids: CASSQGPRRGYNEQFF.

This CDR3 reads CASSCPNQPQHF. In DNA, the CDR3 is TGTGCCAGTAGCTGCCCAAATCAGCCCCAGCATTTT. The J gene is TRBJ1-5, the V gene TRBV19; unclear D gene. There are 12 residues in the CDR3. CDR1 and CDR2 from the germline V gene are LNHDA and SQIVND (reference sequence). The V end was cut by 6 bases, the J end by 4 bases, with 7 bases between.

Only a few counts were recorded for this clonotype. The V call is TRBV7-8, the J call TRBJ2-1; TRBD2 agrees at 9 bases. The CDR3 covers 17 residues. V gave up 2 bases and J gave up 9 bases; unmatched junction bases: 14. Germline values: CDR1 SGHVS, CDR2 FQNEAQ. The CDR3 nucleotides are TGTGCCAGCAGCTTAAGGCCGGGACTAGCTGGGGGGGCTGAGCAGTTCTTC. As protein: CASSLRPGLAGGAEQFF.

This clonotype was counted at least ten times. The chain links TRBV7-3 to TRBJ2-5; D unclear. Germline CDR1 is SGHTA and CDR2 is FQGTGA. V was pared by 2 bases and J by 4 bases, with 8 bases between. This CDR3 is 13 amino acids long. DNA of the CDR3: TGTGCCAGCAGCTTATCGAGTTCAGAGACCCAGTACTTC. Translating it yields CASSLSSSETQYF. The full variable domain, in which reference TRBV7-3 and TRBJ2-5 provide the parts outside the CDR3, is GAGVSQTPSNKVTEKGKYVELRCDPISGHTALYWYRQSLGQGPEFLIYFQGTGAADDSGLPNDRFFAVRPEGSVSTLKIQRTERGDSAVYLCASSLSSSETQYFGPGTRLLVL.

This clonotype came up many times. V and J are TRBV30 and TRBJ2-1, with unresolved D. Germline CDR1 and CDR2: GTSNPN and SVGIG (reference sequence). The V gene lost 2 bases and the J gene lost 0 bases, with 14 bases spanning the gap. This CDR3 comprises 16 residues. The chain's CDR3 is CAWSTFAASSYNEQFF. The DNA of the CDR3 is TGTGCCTGGAGTACCTTCGCGGCGAGCTCCTACAATGAGCAGTTCTTC.

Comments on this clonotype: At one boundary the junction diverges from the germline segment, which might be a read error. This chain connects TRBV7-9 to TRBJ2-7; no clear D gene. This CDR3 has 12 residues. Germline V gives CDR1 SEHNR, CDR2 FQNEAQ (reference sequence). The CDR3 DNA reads TGTGCCAGCAGCTCATTCTCCTACGAGCAGCACTTC. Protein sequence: CASSSFSYEQHF. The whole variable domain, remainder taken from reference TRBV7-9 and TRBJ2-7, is DTGVSQNPRHKITKRGQNVTFRCDPISEHNRLYWYRQTLGQGPEFLTYFQNEAQLEKSRLLSDRFSAERPKGSFSTLEIQRTEQGDSAMYLCASSSFSYEQHFGPGTRLTVT.

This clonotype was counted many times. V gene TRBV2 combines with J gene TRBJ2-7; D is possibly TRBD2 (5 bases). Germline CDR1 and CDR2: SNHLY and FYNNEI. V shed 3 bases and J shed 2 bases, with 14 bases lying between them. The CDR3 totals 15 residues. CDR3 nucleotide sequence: TGTGCCAGCAGTGATCCAGCGGAGAAGACCTACGAGCAGTACTTC. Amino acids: CASSDPAEKTYEQYF.

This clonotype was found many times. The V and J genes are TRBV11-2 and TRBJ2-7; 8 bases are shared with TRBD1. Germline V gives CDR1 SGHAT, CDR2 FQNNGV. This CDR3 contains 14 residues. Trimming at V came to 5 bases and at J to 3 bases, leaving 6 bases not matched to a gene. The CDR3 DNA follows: TGTGCCAGCAGCCCTTCGACAGGGGTCTACGAGCAGTACTTC. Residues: CASSPSTGVYEQYF.

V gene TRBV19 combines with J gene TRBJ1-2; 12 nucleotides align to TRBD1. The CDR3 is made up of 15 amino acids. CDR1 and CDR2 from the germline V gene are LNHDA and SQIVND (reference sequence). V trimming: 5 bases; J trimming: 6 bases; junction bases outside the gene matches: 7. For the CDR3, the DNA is TGTGCCAGTAGTGCTTCGGGGACAGGGGGCGATGGCTACACCTTC. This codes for CASSASGTGGDGYTF.

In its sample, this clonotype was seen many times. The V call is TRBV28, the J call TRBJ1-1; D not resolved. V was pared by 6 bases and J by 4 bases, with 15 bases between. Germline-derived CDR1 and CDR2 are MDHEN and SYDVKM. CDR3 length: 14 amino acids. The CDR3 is CASSLAGDGTEAFF. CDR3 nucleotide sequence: TGTGCCAGCAGCTTAGCCGGAGATGGCACTGAAGCTTTCTTT.

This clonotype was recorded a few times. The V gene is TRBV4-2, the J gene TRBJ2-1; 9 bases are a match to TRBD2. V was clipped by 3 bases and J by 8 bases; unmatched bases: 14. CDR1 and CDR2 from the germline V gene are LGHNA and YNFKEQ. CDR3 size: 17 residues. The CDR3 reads CASSQTPGGRASDEQFF. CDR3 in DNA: TGTGCCAGCAGCCAGACCCCCGGCGGGAGGGCCTCTGATGAGCAGTTCTTC.

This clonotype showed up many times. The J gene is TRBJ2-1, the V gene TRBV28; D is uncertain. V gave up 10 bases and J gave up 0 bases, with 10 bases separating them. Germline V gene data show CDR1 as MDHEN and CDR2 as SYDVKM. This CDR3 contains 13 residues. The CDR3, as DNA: TGTGCCACCAACTCCTTCTCCTACAATGAGCAGTTCTTC. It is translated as CATNSFSYNEQFF.

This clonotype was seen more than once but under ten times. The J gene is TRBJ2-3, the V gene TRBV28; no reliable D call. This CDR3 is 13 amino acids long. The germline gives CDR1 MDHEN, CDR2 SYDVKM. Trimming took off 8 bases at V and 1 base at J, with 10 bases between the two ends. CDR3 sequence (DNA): TGTGCCAGCTGTAGGGCCGGCACAGATACGCAGTATTTT. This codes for CASCRAGTDTQYF.